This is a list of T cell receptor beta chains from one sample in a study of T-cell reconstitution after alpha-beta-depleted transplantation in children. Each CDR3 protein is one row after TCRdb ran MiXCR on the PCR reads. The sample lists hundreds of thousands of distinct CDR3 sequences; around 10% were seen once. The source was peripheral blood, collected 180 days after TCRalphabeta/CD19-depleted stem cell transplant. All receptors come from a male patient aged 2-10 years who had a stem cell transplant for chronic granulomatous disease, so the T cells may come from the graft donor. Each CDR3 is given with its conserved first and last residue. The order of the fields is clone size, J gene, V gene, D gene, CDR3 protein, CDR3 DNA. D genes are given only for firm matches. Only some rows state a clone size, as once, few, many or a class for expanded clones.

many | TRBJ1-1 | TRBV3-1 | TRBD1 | CASSHGQGGTEAFF | TGTGCCAGCAGCCACGGACAGGGGGGCACTGAAGCTTTCTTT
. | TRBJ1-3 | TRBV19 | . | CASREGYSGNTIYF | TGTGCCAGTAGGGAGGGGTACTCTGGAAACACCATATATTTT
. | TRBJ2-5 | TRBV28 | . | CASSLSIGPGTQYF | TGTGCCAGCAGTTTGAGTATCGGGCCTGGGACCCAGTACTTC
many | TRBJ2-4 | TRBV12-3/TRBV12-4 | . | CASSSDNSKNIQYF | TGTGCCAGCAGTTCCGACAATTCCAAAAACATTCAGTACTTC
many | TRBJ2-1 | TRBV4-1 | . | CASSQGGRVANEQFF | TGCGCCAGCAGCCAAGGTGGCAGGGTCGCCAATGAGCAGTTCTTC
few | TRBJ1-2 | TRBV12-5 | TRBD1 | CASGLVPTGLYGYTF | TGTGCTAGTGGTTTGGTACCGACAGGGCTCTATGGCTACACCTTC
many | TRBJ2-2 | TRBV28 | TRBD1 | CASSPRQGQNTGELFF | TGTGCCAGCAGCCCCCGACAGGGGCAGAACACCGGGGAGCTGTTTTTT
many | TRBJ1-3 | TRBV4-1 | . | CASSPPGTASGNTIYF | TGCGCCAGCAGCCCCCCCGGGACGGCCTCTGGAAACACCATATATTTT
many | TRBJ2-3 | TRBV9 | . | CASSPRLNSAQIEQYF | TGTGCCAGCAGCCCAAGACTAAATTCGGCACAGATCGAGCAGTATTTT
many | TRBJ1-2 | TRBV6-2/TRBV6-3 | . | CASLPHTSGNYGYTF | TGTGCCAGCCTCCCCCACACCAGCGGGAACTATGGCTACACCTTC
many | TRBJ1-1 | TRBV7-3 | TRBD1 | CASSSGQGWAFF | TGTGCCAGCAGCTCCGGACAGGGGTGGGCTTTCTTT
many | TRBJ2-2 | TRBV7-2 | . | CASSLWVNTGELFF | TGTGCCAGCAGCTTATGGGTGAACACCGGGGAGCTGTTTTTT
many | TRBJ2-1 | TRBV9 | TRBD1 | CASSVVWTGTYNEQFF | TGTGCCAGCAGCGTAGTCTGGACAGGAACCTACAATGAGCAGTTCTTC
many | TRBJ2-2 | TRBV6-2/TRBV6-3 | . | CASTHLSTGELFF | TGTGCCAGCACCCACCTAAGCACCGGGGAGCTGTTTTTT
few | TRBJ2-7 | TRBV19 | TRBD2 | CASSIAGEGSYEQYF | TGTGCCAGTAGTATCGCCGGGGAGGGATCCTACGAGCAGTACTTC
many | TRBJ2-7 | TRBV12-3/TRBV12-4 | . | CASSLVGVPYEQYF | TGTGCCAGCAGTTTAGTAGGGGTTCCCTACGAGCAGTACTTC
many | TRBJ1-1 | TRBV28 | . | CASSSGEIEAFF | TGTGCCAGCAGTTCCGGGGAAATTGAAGCTTTCTTT
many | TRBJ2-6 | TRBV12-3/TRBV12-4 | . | CASTPGTSLFSGANVLTF | TGTGCCAGCACCCCTGGGACTTCCCTTTTCTCTGGGGCCAACGTCCTGACTTTC
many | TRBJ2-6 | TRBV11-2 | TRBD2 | CASSLHRTGGTSGRGSGANVLTF | TGTGCCAGCAGCTTACATCGGACAGGGGGGACTAGCGGGAGAGGCTCTGGGGCCAACGTCCTGACTTTC
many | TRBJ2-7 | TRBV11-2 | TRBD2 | CASSLPQGLANYEQYF | TGTGCCAGCAGCCTCCCCCAAGGACTAGCCAACTACGAGCAGTACTTC
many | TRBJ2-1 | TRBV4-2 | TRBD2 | CASSPASGRGNEQFF | TGTGCCAGCAGCCCGGCCAGCGGGAGGGGGAATGAGCAGTTCTTC
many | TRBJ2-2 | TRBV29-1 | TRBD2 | CSVIGGGTGELFF | TGCAGCGTTATTGGCGGGGGGACCGGGGAGCTGTTTTTT
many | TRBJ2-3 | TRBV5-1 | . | CASSFSTGLLTDTQYF | TGCGCCAGCAGCTTTTCAACGGGGCTCCTCACAGATACGCAGTATTTT
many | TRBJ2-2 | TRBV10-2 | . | CASRSSAEGGELFF | TGCGCCAGCAGGTCATCGGCCGAGGGCGGGGAGCTGTTTTTT
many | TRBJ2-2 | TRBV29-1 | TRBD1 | CSVWGQGNTGELFF | TGCAGCGTTTGGGGACAGGGGAACACCGGGGAGCTGTTTTTT
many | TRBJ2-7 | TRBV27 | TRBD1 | CASSFSPGQGLVEQYF | TGTGCCAGCAGTTTTTCTCCGGGACAGGGTCTTGTCGAGCAGTACTTC
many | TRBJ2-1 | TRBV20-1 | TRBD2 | CSARDLGLAVNEQFF | TGCAGTGCTAGAGATCTCGGACTAGCGGTAAATGAGCAGTTCTTC
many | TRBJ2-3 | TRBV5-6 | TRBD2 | CASSLGAGTFDTQYF | TGTGCCAGCAGCTTGGGAGCGGGGACCTTCGATACGCAGTATTTT
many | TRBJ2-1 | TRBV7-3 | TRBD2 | CASSLISGDSYNEQFF | TGTGCCAGCAGCTTAATTAGCGGGGACTCCTACAATGAGCAGTTCTTC
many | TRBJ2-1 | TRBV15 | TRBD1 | CATSSDRANEQFF | TGTGCCACCAGCAGCGACAGGGCCAATGAGCAGTTCTTC
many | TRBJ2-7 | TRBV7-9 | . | CASSLALADYEQYF | TGTGCCAGCAGCTTAGCGCTGGCGGACTACGAGCAGTACTTC
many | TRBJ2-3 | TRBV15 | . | CATSGNPGADTQYF | TGTGCCACCAGCGGAAATCCGGGAGCAGATACGCAGTATTTT
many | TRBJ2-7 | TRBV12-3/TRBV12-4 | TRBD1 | CASSTKGTGNEQYF | TGTGCCAGCAGCACTAAAGGGACAGGGAACGAGCAGTACTTC
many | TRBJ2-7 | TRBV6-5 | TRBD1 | CASSYSSGTGAYEQYF | TGTGCCAGCAGTTACTCCAGCGGGACAGGGGCCTACGAGCAGTACTTC
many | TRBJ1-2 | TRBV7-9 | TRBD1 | CASSQDRVGTYGYTF | TGTGCCAGCAGCCAAGACAGGGTCGGCACTTATGGCTACACCTTC
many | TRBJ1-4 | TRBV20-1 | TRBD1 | CSARASDRGMGEKLFF | TGCAGTGCTAGAGCATCCGACAGGGGTATGGGTGAAAAACTGTTTTTT
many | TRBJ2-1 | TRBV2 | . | CASMGNEQFF | TGTGCCAGCATGGGTAATGAGCAGTTCTTC
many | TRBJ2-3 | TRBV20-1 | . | CSARGQGSTDTQYF | TGCAGTGCTAGAGGTCAGGGAAGCACAGATACGCAGTATTTT
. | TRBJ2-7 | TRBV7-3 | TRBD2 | CASSLTTSGGNEQYF | TGTGCCAGCAGCTTGACGACTAGCGGGGGAAACGAGCAGTACTTC
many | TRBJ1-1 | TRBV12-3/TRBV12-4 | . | CASSLLTNTEAFF | TGTGCCAGCAGTTTACTGACGAACACTGAAGCTTTCTTT
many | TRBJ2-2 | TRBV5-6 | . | CASSSRIAGELFF | TGTGCCAGCAGCTCTAGGATAGCCGGGGAGCTGTTTTTT
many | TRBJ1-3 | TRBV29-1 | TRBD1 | CSVQDRGLDTIYF | TGCAGCGTGCAAGACAGGGGGCTAGACACCATATATTTT
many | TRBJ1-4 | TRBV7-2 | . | CASSLPTSGKLFF | TGTGCCAGCAGCTTACCAACCAGCGGGAAACTGTTTTTT
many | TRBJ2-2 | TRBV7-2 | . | CASSPIWSADGELFF | TGTGCCAGCAGCCCTATATGGAGCGCTGACGGGGAGCTGTTTTTT
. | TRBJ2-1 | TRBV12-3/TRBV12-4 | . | CASTRGASSKQFF | TGTGCCAGCACCCGGGGGGCGTCATCAAAGCAGTTCTTC
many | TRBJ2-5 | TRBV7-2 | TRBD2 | CASSRTSEEVEAQYF | TGTGCCAGCAGCCGGACTAGCGAGGAAGTCGAGGCCCAGTACTTC
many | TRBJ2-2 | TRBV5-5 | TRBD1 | CASSFRQGHTNTGELFF | TGTGCCAGCAGCTTCCGACAGGGACATACGAACACCGGGGAGCTGTTTTTT
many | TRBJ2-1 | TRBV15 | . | CATSRVVLGYNEQFF | TGTGCCACCAGCAGAGTGGTCCTGGGGTACAATGAGCAGTTCTTC
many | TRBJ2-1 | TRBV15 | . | CATSRKSGGPPSYNEQFF | TGTGCCACCAGCAGAAAGTCTGGGGGGCCCCCTTCCTACAATGAGCAGTTCTTC
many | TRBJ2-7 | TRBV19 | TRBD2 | CASSISASGLASYEQYF | TGTGCCAGTAGTATTTCGGCTAGCGGCCTTGCGTCCTACGAGCAGTACTTC
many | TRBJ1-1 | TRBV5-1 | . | CASSSYPPTATNTEAFF | TGCGCCAGCAGCTCCTACCCACCGACAGCTACGAACACTGAAGCTTTCTTT
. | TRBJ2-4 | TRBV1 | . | CTSSREYVSGKNIQYF | TGCACCAGCAGCCGAGAATACGTCTCGGGCAAAAACATTCAGTACTTC
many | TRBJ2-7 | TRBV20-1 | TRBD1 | CSAPDRGLYEQYF | TGCAGTGCCCCGGACAGGGGGCTCTACGAGCAGTACTTC
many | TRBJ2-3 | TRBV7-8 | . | CASSLAESRDTQYF | TGTGCCAGCAGCTTAGCCGAAAGTAGGGATACGCAGTATTTT